This is a list of T cell receptor beta chains from one sample in a study of blood T cells in healthy people across ages. A single record per CDR3 protein comes from TCRdb applying MiXCR to the 5' RACE reads. The profile shows some 1.7 million distinct CDR3 sequences, about 28% of them singletons. The sample taken for sequencing was blood. These receptors were collected from a woman aged 30 to 39 in good health. CDR3s include the opening cysteine and the closing phenylalanine or tryptophan. Clone sizes are given selectively: once, few, many, or a class where the clone is expanded.

clone_size,j_call,v_call,cdr3_aa
few,TRBJ1-1,TRBV12-3/TRBV12-4,CASSWDRPTEAFF
many,TRBJ1-2,TRBV12-3/TRBV12-4,CASSLRTGGNYGYTF
many,TRBJ2-7,TRBV4-2,CASSPSVGQGEEQYF
NA,TRBJ2-3,TRBV28,CASSLPQRTTDTQYF
NA,TRBJ2-7,TRBV30,CAWGRFRDRTYEQYF
few,TRBJ2-7,TRBV13,CASSWGRAGRTYEQYF
few,TRBJ1-2,TRBV12-3/TRBV12-4,CASSFRLGYTF
NA,TRBJ2-1,TRBV5-4,CASSFGWTGVSYNEQFF
few,TRBJ1-2,TRBV5-1,CASSLFGGREYGHTF
many,TRBJ2-5,TRBV20-1,CSAGQGLDETQYF